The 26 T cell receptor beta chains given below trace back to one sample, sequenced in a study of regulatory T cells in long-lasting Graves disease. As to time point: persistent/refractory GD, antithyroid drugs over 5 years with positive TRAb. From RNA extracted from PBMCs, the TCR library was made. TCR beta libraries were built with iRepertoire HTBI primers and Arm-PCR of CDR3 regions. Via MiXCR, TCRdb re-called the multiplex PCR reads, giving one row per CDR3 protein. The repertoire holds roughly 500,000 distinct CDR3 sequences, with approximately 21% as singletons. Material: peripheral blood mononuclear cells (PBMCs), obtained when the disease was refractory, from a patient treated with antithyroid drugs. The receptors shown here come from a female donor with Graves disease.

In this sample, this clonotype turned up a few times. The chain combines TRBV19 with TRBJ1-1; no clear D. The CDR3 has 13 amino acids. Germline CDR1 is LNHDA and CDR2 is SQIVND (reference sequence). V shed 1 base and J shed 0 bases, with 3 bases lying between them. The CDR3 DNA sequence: TGTGCCAGTAGTATAGCGATGAACACTGAAGCTTTCTTT. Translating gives CASSIAMNTEAFF.

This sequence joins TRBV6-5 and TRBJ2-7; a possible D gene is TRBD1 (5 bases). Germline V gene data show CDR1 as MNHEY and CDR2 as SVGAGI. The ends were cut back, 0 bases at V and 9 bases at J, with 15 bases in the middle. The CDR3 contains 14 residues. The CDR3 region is CASSYSTEDFGQYF. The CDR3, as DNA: TGTGCCAGCAGTTACTCGACAGAAGATTTTGGGCAGTACTTC.

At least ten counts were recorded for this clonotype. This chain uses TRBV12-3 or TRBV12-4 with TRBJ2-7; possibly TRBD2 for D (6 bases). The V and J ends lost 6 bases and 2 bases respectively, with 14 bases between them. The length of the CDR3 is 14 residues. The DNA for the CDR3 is TGTGCCAGCAGCCCCGGGACTCGACCCTACGAGCAGTACTTC. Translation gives CASSPGTRPYEQYF.

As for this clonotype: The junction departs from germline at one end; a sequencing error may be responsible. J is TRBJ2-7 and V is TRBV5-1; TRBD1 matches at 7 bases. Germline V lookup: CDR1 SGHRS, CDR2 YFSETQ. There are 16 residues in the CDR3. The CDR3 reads CASSFPGTTGVHEQYF. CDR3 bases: TGCGCCAGCAGTTTCCCCGGAACCACAGGGGTCCACGAGCAGTATTTC.

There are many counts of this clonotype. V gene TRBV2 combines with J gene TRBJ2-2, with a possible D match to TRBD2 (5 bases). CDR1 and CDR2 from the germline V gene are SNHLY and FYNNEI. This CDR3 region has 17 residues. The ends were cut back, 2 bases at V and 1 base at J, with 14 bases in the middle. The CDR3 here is CASSEIGGYLNTGELFF. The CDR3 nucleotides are TGTGCCAGCAGTGAAATTGGAGGCTACCTGAACACCGGGGAGCTGTTTTTT.

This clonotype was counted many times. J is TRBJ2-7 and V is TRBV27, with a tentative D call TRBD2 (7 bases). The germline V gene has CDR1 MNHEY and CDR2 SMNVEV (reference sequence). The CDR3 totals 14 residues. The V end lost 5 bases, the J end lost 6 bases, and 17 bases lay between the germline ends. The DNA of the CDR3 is TGTGCCAGCAGTAGACAGGTGGGAGGGTCCGAGCAGTACTTC. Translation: CASSRQVGGSEQYF.

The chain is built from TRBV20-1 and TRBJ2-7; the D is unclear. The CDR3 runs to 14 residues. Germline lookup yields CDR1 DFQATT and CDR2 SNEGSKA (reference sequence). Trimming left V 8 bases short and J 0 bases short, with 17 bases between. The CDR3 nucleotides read TGCAGTCTATCGGAAGACCCCAGCTCCTACGAGCAGTACTTC. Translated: CSLSEDPSSYEQYF.

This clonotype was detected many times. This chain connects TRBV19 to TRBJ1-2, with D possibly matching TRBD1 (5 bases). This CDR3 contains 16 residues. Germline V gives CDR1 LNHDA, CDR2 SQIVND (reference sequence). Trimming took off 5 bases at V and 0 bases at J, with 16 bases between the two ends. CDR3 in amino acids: CASSAWDGQANYGYTF. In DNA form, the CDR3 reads TGTGCCAGTAGTGCCTGGGACGGACAAGCTAACTATGGCTACACCTTC.

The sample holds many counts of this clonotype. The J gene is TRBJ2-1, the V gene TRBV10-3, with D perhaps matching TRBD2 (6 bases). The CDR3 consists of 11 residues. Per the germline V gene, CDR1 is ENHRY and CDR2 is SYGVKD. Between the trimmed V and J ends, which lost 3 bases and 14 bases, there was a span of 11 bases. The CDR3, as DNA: TGTGCCATCAGTGATAGCGGCCAGAAGTTCTTC. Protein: CAISDSGQKFF.

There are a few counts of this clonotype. CDR3 DNA sequence: TGTGCCAGCAGCGCTCAAGGGGGTAGGGGGACCGGGGAGCTGTTTTTT. It translates to CASSAQGGRGTGELFF. The chain joins TRBV4-2 to TRBJ2-2; possibly TRBD1 for D (6 bases). Germline-derived CDR1 and CDR2 are LGHNA and YNFKEQ. The CDR3 has 16 residues. V dropped 5 bases and J dropped 5 bases, with 18 bases sitting between them.

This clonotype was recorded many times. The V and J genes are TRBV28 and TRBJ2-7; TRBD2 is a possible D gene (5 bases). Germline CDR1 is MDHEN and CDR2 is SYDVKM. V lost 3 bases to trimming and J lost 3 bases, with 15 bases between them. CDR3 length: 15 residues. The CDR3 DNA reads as TGTGCCAGCAGTTTTAATCGGGGAACCTACTACGAGCAGTACTTC. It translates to CASSFNRGTYYEQYF.

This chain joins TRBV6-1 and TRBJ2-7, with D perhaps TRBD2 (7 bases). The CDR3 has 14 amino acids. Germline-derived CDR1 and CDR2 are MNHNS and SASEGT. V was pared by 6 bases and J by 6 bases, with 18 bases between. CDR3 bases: TGTGCCAGCAGCCCCGGTGGGGGGGCACGCGAGCAGTACTTC. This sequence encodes CASSPGGGAREQYF.

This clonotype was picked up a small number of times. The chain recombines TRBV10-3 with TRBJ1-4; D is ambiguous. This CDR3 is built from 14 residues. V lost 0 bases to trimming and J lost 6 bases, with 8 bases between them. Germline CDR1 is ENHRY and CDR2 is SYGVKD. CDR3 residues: CAISESAGDEKLFF. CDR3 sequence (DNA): TGTGCCATCAGTGAGTCCGCCGGGGATGAAAAACTGTTTTTT.

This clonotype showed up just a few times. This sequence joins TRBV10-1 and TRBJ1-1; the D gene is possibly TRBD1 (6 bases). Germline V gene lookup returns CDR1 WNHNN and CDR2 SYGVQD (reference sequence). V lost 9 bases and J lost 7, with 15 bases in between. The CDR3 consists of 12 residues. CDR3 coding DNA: TGCGCCAGTATGGACAGCGAGGGTGAAGCTTTCTTT. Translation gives CASMDSEGEAFF.

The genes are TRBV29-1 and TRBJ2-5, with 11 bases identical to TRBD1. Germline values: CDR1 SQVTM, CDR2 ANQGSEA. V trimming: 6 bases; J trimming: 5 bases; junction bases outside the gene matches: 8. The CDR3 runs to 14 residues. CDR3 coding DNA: TGCAGCGTCACCGGGACAGGGGGGGGTGAGACCCAGTACTTC. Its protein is CSVTGTGGGETQYF.

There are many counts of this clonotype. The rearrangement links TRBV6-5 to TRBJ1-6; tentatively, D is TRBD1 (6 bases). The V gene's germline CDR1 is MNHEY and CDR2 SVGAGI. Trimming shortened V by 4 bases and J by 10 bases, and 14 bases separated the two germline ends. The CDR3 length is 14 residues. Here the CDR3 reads CASSSGRGSSPLHF. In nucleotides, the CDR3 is TGTGCCAGCAGTTCGGGCAGGGGAAGCTCACCCCTCCACTTT.

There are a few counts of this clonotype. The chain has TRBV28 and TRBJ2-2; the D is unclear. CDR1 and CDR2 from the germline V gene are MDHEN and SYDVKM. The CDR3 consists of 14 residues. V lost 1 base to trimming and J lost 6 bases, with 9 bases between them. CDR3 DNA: TGTGCCAGCAGTTTATTGGGGTCCCCCGGGGAGCTGTTTTTT. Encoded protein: CASSLLGSPGELFF.

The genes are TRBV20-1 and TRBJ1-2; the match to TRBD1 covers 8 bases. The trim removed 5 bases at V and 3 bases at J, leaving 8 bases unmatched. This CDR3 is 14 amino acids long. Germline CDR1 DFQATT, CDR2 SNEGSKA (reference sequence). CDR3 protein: CSAGETGADYGYTF. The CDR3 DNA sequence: TGCAGTGCTGGGGAGACAGGGGCGGACTATGGCTACACCTTC.

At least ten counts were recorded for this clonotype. CDR3 in amino acids: CASSPRQAYQETQYF. CDR3 nucleotide sequence: TGTGCCAGCAGCCCGAGACAGGCCTACCAAGAGACCCAGTACTTC. The chain has TRBV11-2 and TRBJ2-5; maybe TRBD1 (6 bases). Trimming left V 5 bases short and J 0 bases short, with 13 bases between. The CDR3 contains 15 residues. CDR1 is SGHAT and CDR2 is FQNNGV in the germline V gene.

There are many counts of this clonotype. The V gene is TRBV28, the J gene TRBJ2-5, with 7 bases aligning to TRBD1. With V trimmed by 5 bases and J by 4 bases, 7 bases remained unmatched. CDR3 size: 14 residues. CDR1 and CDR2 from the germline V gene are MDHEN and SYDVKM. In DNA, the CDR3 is TGTGCCAGCAGTCCCTTGAACAGGGGAGAGACCCAGTACTTC. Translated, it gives CASSPLNRGETQYF. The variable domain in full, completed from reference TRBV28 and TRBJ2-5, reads DVKVTQSSRYLVKRTGEKVFLECVQDMDHENMFWYRQDPGLGLRLIYFSYDVKMKEKGDIPEGYSVSREKKERFSLILESASTNQTSMYLCASSPLNRGETQYFGPGTRLLVL.

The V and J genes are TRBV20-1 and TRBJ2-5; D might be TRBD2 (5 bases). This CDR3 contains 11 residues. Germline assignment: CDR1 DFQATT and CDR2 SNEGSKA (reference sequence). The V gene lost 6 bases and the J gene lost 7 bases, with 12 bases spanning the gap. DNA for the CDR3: TGCAGTGCAAAGGACTCCCGGACCCAGTACTTC. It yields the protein CSAKDSRTQYF.

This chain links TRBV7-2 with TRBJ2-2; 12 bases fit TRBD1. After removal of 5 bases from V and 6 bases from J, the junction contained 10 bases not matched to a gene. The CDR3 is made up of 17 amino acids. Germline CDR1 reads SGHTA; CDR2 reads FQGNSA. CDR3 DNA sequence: TGTGCCAGCAGCCCGGGTCCGGGACAGGGGGCTGCCGGGGAGCTGTTTTTT. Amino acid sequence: CASSPGPGQGAAGELFF. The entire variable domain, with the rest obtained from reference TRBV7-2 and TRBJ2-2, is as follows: GAGVSQSPSNKVTEKGKDVELRCDPISGHTALYWYRQSLGQGLEFLIYFQGNSAPDKSGLPSDRFSAERTGGSVSTLTIQRTQQEDSAVYLCASSPGPGQGAAGELFFGEGSRLTVL.

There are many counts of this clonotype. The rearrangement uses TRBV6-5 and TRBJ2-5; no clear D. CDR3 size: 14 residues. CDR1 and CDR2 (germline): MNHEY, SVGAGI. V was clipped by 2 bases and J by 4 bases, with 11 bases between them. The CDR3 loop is CASSYPDPRETQYF. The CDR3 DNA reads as TGTGCCAGCAGTTACCCCGACCCTCGAGAGACCCAGTACTTC.

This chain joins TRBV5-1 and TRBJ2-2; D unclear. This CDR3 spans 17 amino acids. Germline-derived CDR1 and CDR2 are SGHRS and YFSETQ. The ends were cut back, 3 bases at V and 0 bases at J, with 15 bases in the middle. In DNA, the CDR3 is TGCGCCAGCAGCTACGGACCAGTTGCCTCGAACACCGGGGAGCTGTTTTTT. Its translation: CASSYGPVASNTGELFF.

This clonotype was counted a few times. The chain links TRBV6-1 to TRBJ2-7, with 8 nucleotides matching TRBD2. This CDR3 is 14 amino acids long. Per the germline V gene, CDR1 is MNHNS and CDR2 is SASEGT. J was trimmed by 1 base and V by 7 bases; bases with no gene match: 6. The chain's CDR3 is CASTPTSASYEQYF. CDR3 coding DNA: TGTGCCAGCACCCCGACTAGCGCATCCTACGAGCAGTACTTC.

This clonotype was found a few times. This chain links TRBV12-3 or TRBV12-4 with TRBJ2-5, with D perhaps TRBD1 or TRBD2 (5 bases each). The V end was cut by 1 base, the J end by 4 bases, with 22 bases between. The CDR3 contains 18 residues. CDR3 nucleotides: TGTGCCAGCAGTTTAGATTTGAGGGGTGTATCTTCAATAGAGACCCAGTACTTC. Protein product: CASSLDLRGVSSIETQYF.